This is a list of T cell receptor beta chains from one sample in a study of CD8+ T cells in alopecia areata. Here immunoSEQ multiplex PCR was the method, and the copy in TCRdb shows in-frame clones only, minus some. This sample has 150,000 to 200,000 clones, with 58% found just once. The sample here was CD8+ T cells sorted from blood, taken at week 24, from a patient treated with tofacitinib. The receptors derive from a human donor with alopecia areata. Each CDR3 is given with its conserved first and last residue. The order of the fields is J gene, V gene, CDR3 protein.

J gene: TRBJ2-7; V gene: TRBV4-1; CDR3 protein: CASSQDRPPFGEQYF
J gene: TRBJ2-5; V gene: TRBV7-9; CDR3 protein: CASSSSGEANQETQYF
J gene: TRBJ1-5; V gene: TRBV5-6; CDR3 protein: CASSGDMGGPQHF
J gene: TRBJ2-3; V gene: TRBV30; CDR3 protein: CAWTGGRGSTDTQYF
J gene: TRBJ2-7; V gene: TRBV7-2; CDR3 protein: CASSGRTYEQYF
J gene: TRBJ1-5; V gene: TRBV15; CDR3 protein: CATSSSNQPQHF
J gene: TRBJ1-2; V gene: TRBV9; CDR3 protein: CASSTRGDGSHGYTF
J gene: TRBJ2-2; V gene: TRBV10-3; CDR3 protein: CAISDSGGDTGELFF
J gene: TRBJ2-3; V gene: TRBV7-8; CDR3 protein: CASMGDTQYF
J gene: TRBJ1-1; V gene: TRBV2; CDR3 protein: CASSEANSPNTEAFF
J gene: TRBJ1-4; V gene: TRBV6-6; CDR3 protein: CASSPILNEKLFF
J gene: TRBJ1-1; V gene: TRBV5-1; CDR3 protein: CASSLVTGKTEAFF
J gene: TRBJ2-7; V gene: TRBV7-2; CDR3 protein: CASSLGQGRYEQYF
J gene: TRBJ2-6; V gene: TRBV4-2; CDR3 protein: CASSQAGRAGANVLTF
J gene: TRBJ2-7; V gene: TRBV6-5; CDR3 protein: CASSNTDGAREQYF
J gene: TRBJ2-5; V gene: TRBV6-9; CDR3 protein: CASSCISETQYF
J gene: TRBJ2-7; V gene: TRBV10-3; CDR3 protein: CAISRPGYYEQYF
J gene: TRBJ1-1; V gene: TRBV27; CDR3 protein: CASSLLSWEAFF
J gene: TRBJ2-3; V gene: TRBV6-6; CDR3 protein: CASAGGWDTQYF
J gene: TRBJ2-1; V gene: TRBV29-1; CDR3 protein: CSVQDGGPYNEQFF
J gene: TRBJ2-3; V gene: TRBV27; CDR3 protein: CASSFGSGGADTQYF
J gene: TRBJ2-3; V gene: TRBV2; CDR3 protein: CASSEGSNGADTQYF
J gene: TRBJ1-1; V gene: TRBV27; CDR3 protein: CASSWYGEAFF
J gene: TRBJ1-2; V gene: TRBV5-1; CDR3 protein: CASSLRGRGPDDYTF
J gene: TRBJ2-1; V gene: TRBV7-2; CDR3 protein: CASRERRPYNEQFF
J gene: TRBJ1-6; V gene: TRBV19; CDR3 protein: CASSPQGAPLHF
J gene: TRBJ1-2; V gene: TRBV29-1; CDR3 protein: CSVNSDTGRRRNGYTF
J gene: TRBJ1-1; V gene: TRBV4-1; CDR3 protein: CASSQETPVNTEAFF
J gene: TRBJ2-7; V gene: TRBV7-9; CDR3 protein: CASSFGAGQYF
J gene: TRBJ2-3; V gene: TRBV27; CDR3 protein: CASSFGTSRADTQYF
J gene: TRBJ2-6; V gene: TRBV2; CDR3 protein: CASSEDRSGANVLTF
J gene: TRBJ1-2; V gene: TRBV13; CDR3 protein: CASSPLGVTLNGYTF
J gene: TRBJ1-1; V gene: TRBV6-6; CDR3 protein: CASSYGGRKNTEAFF
J gene: TRBJ1-1; V gene: TRBV7-9; CDR3 protein: CASSAGLNTEAFF
J gene: TRBJ2-7; V gene: TRBV30; CDR3 protein: CAWSVGHPSSYEQYF
J gene: TRBJ2-1; V gene: TRBV10-3; CDR3 protein: CAISEPDTGSEQFF
J gene: TRBJ1-2; V gene: TRBV7-8; CDR3 protein: CASSLGTGGNYGYTF
J gene: TRBJ1-2; V gene: TRBV7-9; CDR3 protein: CASFKGGYGYTF
J gene: TRBJ1-6; V gene: TRBV11-2; CDR3 protein: CASSYRDRSSPLHF
J gene: TRBJ2-7; V gene: TRBV7-9; CDR3 protein: CASSLVASAPEQYF
J gene: TRBJ2-6; V gene: TRBV25-1; CDR3 protein: CASSAQGRSGANVLTF